This TCR beta chain was documented in a study of T cell responses to AZD1222 COVID-19 vaccine. General observations from the study: White British people made up most donors, females outnumbered males, and clonal diversity was possibly underestimated.

For this clone: Its antigen is still unknown.

Here immunoSEQ multiplex PCR was the method, and the copy in TCRdb shows in-frame clones only, minus some. The data show 90,000 to 140,000 clones, with about 80% seen just once and around 5% held by the top ten. The V and J ends lost 4 bases and 1 base, in that order; junction bases with no gene match: 2. Germline V gene sequence: CDR1 SGHVS, CDR2 FQNEAQ. CDR3 length: 16 amino acids. The specimen comprised peripheral blood, sampled on day 0 of AZD1222 vaccination. The V call is TRBV7-8, the J call TRBJ2-2, with 11 nucleotides matching TRBD2. This clonotype originated in an adult in good health. The CDR3 reads CASSSLAGGNTGELFF. The CDR3 DNA sequence: TGTGCCAGCAGCTCCCTAGCGGGGGGGAACACCGGGGAGCTGTTTTTT.